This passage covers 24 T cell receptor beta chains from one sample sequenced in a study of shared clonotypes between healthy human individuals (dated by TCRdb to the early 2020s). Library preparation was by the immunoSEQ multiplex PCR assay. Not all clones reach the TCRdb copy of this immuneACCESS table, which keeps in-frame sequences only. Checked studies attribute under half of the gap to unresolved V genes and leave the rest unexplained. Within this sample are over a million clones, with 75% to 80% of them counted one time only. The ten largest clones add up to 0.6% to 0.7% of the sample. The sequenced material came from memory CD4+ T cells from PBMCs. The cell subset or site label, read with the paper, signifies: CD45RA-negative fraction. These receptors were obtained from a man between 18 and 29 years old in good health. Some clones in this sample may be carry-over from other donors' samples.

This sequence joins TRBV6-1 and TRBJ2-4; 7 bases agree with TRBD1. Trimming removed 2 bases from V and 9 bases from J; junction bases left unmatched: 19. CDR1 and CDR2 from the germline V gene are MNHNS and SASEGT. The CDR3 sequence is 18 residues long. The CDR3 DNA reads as TGTGCCAGCAGTGAAATTGGGGCGTTGAGACAGGGTCTTTCCATTCAGTACTTC. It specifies CASSEIGALRQGLSIQYF.

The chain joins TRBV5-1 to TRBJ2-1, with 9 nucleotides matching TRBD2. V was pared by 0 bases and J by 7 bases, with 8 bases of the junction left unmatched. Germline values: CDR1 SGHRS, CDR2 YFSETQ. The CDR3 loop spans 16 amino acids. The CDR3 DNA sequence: TGCGCCAGCAGCTTGGAGGGCGGGAGGGCCTTAAATGAGCAGTTCTTC. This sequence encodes CASSLEGGRALNEQFF.

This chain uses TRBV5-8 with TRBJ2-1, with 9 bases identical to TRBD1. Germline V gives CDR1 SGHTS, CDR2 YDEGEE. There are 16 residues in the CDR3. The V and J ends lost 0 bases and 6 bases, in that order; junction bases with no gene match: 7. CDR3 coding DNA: TGTGCCAGCAGCTTGGGTATTGAGACAGGGGGCAATGAGCAGTTCTTC. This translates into CASSLGIETGGNEQFF.

CDR3 bases: TGTGCCAGCAGTCTTCCCGGGACTAGAGTCAATGAGCAGTTCTTC. It encodes CASSLPGTRVNEQFF. This sequence joins TRBV28 and TRBJ2-1; 8 bases are shared with TRBD2. Germline CDR1 and CDR2: MDHEN and SYDVKM. The ends lost 5 bases at V and 6 bases at J; junction bases unmatched: 9. There are 15 residues in the CDR3.

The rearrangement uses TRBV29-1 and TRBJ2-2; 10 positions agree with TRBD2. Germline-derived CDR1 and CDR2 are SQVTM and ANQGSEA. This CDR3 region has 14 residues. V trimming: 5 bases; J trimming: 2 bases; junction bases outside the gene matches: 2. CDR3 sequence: CSVRTSGNTGELFF. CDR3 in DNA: TGCAGCGTTCGGACTAGCGGAAACACCGGGGAGCTGTTTTTT.

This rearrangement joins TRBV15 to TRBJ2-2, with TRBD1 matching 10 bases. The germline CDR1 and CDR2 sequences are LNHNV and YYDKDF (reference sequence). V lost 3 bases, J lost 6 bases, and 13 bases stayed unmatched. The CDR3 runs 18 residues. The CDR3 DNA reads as TGTGCCACCAGCAGGAAAGCAGCACCGGGACAGGGGCCCGGGGAGCTGTTTTTT. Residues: CATSRKAAPGQGPGELFF.

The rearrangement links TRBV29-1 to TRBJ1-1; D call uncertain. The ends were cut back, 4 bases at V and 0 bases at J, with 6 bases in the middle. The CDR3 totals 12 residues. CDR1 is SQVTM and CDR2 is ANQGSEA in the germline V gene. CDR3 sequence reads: CSVGHMNTEAFF. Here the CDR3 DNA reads TGCAGCGTTGGGCACATGAACACTGAAGCTTTCTTT.

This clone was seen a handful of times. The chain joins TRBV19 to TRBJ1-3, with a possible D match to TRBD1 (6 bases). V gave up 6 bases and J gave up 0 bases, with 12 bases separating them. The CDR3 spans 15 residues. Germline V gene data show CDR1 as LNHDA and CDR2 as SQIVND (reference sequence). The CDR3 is CASSAGERSGNTIYF. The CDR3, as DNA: TGTGCCAGTAGCGCAGGGGAACGCTCTGGAAACACCATATATTTT.

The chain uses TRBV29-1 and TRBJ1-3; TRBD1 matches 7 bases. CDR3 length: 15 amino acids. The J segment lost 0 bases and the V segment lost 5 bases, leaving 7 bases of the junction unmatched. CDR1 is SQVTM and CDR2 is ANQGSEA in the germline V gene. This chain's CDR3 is CSVRDGQVSGNTIYF. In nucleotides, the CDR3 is TGCAGCGTTCGCGACGGACAGGTCTCTGGAAACACCATATATTTT. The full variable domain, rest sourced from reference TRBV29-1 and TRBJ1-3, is SAVISQKPSRDICQRGTSLTIQCQVDSQVTMMFWYRQQPGQSLTLIATANQGSEATYESGFVIDKFPISRPNLTFSTLTVSNMSPEDSSIYLCSVRDGQVSGNTIYFGEGSWLTVV.

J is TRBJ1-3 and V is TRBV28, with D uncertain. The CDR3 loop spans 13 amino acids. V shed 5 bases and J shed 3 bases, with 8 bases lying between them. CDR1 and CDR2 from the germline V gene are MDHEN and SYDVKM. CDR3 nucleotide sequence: TGTGCCAGCAGTGTAGCATATGGAAACACCATATATTTT. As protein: CASSVAYGNTIYF.

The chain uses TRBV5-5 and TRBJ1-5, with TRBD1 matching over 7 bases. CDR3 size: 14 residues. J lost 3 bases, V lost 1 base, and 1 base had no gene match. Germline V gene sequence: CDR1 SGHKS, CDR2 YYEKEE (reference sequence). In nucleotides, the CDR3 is TGTGCCAGCAGCTTGACAGGGGTCAATCAGCCCCAGCATTTT. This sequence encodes CASSLTGVNQPQHF.

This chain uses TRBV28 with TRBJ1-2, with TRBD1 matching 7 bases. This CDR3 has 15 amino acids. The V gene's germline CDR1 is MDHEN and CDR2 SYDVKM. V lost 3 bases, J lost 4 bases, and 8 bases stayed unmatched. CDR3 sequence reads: CASSLRGRDSYGYTF. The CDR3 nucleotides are TGTGCCAGCAGTTTGCGGGGTAGGGACAGCTATGGCTACACCTTC.

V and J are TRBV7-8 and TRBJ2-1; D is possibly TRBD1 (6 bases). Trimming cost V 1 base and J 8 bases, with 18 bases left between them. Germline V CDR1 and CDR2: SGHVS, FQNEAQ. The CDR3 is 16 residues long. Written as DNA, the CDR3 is TGTGCCAGCAGCTTAGGTACTACCCCTGGGGGCCATGAGCAGTTCTTC. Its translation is CASSLGTTPGGHEQFF.

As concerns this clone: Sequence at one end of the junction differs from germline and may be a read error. This chain's CDR3 is CSAGEREFAF. The DNA of the CDR3 is TGCAGTGCGGGGGAGCGGGAGTTTGCCTTC. The V call is TRBV20-1, the J call TRBJ2-7, with 8 bases lining up with TRBD2. The CDR3 has 10 residues. In germline, CDR1 is DFQATT, CDR2 SNEGSKA (reference sequence).

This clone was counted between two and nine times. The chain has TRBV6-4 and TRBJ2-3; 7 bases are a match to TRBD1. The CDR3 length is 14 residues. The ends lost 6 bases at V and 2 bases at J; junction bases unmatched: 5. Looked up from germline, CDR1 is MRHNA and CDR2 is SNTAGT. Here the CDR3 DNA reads TGTGCCAGCAGCAAGACAGGGACCACAGATACGCAGTATTTT. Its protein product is CASSKTGTTDTQYF.

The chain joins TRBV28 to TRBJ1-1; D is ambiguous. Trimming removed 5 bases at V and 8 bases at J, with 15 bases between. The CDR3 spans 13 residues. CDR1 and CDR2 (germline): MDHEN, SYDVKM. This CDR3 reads CASSQGQLPEAFF. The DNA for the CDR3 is TGTGCCAGCAGTCAAGGCCAGTTACCCGAAGCTTTCTTT. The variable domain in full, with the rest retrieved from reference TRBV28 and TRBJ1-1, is DVKVTQSSRYLVKRTGEKVFLECVQDMDHENMFWYRQDPGLGLRLIYFSYDVKMKEKGDIPEGYSVSREKKERFSLILESASTNQTSMYLCASSQGQLPEAFFGQGTRLTVV.

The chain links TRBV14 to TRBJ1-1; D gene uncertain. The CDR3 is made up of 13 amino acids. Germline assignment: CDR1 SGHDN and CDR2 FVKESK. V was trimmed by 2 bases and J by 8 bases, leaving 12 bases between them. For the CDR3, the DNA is TGTGCCAGCAGCCAACGTGATAGGAGCGAAGCTTTCTTT. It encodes CASSQRDRSEAFF. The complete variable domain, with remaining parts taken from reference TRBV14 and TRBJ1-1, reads EAGVTQFPSHSVIEKGQTVTLRCDPISGHDNLYWYRRVMGKEIKFLLHFVKESKQDESGMPNNRFLAERTGGTYSTLKVQPAELEDSGVYFCASSQRDRSEAFFGQGTRLTVV.

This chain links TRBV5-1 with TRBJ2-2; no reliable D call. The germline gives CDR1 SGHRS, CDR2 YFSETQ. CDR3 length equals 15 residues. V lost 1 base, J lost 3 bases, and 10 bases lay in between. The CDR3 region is CASSLFRSDTGELFF. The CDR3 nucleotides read TGCGCCAGCAGCTTGTTCCGTTCGGACACCGGGGAGCTGTTTTTT.

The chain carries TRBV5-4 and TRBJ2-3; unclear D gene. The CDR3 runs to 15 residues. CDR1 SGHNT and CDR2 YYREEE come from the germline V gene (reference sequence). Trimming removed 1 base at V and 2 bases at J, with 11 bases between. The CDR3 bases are TGTGCCAGCAGCTTGAGAAACGGTCCCACAGATACGCAGTATTTT. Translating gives CASSLRNGPTDTQYF. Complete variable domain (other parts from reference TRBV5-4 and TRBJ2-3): ETGVTQSPTHLIKTRGQQVTLRCSSQSGHNTVSWYQQALGQGPQFIFQYYREEENGRGNFPPRFSGLQFPNYSSELNVNALELDDSALYLCASSLRNGPTDTQYFGPGTRLTVL.

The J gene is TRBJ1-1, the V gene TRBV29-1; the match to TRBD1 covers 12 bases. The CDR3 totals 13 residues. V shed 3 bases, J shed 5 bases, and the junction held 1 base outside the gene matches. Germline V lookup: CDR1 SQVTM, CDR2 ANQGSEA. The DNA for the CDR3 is TGCAGCGTTGAGGGACAGGGGGCGACTGAAGCTTTCTTT. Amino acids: CSVEGQGATEAFF.

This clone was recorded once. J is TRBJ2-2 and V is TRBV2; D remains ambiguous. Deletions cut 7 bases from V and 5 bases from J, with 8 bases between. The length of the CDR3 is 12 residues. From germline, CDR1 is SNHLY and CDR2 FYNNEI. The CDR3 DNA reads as TGTGCCAGCACGGTAGGAACCGGGGAGCTGTTTTTT. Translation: CASTVGTGELFF.

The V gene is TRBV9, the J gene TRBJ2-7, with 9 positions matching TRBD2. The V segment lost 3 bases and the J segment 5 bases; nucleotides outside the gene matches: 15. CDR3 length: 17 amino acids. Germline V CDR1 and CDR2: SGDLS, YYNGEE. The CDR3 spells CASSASPLAGSLNEQYF. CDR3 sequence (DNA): TGTGCCAGCAGCGCCTCCCCTCTAGCGGGGTCCCTAAACGAGCAGTACTTC.

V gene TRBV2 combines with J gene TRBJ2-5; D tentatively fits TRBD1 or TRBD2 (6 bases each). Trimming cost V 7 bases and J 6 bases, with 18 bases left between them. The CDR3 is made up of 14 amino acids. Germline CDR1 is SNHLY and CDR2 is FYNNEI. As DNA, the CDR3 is TGTGCCAGCACCCCCTCCGGGGGCGGTCAGACCCAGTACTTC. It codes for CASTPSGGGQTQYF.

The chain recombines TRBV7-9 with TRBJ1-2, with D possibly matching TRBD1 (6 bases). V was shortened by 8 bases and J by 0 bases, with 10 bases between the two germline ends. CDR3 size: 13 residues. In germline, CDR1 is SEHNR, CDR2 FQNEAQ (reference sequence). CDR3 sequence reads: CASEDRTNYGYTF. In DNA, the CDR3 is TGTGCCAGCGAAGACAGGACTAACTATGGCTACACCTTC.